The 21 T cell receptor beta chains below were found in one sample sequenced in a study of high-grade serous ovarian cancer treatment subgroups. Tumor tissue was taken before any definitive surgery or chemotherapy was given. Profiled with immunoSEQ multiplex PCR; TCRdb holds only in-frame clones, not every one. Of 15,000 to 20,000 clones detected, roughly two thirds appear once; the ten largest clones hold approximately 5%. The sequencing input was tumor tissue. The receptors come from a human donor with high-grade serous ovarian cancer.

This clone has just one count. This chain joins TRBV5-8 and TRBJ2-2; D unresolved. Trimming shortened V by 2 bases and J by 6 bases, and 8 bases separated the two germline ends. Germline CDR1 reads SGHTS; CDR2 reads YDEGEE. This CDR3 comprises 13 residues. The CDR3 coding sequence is TGTGCCAGCAGCTTTAATGACCCCGGGGAGCTGTTTTTT. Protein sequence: CASSFNDPGELFF.

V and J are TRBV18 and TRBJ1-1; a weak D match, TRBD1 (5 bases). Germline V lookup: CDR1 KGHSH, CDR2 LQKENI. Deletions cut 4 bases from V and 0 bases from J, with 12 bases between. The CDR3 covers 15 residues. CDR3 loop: CASSRGGKVNTEAFF. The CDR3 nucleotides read TGTGCCAGCTCACGCGGGGGTAAGGTGAACACTGAAGCTTTCTTT.

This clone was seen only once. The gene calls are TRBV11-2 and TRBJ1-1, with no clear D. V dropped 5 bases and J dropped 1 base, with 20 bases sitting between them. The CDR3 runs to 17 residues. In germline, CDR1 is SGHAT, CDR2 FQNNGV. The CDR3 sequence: CASSTSTNIGRNTEAFF. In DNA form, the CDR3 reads TGTGCCAGCAGCACTAGCACCAATATAGGCAGGAACACTGAAGCTTTCTTT.

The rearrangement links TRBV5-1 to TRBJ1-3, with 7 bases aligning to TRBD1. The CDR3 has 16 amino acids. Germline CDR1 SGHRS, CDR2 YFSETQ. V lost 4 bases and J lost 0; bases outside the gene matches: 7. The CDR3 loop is CASSPAGQLSGNTIYF. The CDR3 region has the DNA TGCGCCAGCAGCCCAGCGGGACAGCTCTCTGGAAACACCATATATTTT. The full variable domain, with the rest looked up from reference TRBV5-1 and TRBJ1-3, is KAGVTQTPRYLIKTRGQQVTLSCSPISGHRSVSWYQQTPGQGLQFLFEYFSETQRNKGNFPGRFSGRQFSNSRSEMNVSTLELGDSALYLCASSPAGQLSGNTIYFGEGSWLTVV.

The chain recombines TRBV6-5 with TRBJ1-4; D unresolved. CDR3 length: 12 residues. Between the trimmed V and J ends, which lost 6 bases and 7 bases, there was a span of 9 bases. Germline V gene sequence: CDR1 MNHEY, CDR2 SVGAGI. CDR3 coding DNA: TGTGCCAGCAGCCCTCGGGGTGAAAAACTGTTTTTT. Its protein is CASSPRGEKLFF.

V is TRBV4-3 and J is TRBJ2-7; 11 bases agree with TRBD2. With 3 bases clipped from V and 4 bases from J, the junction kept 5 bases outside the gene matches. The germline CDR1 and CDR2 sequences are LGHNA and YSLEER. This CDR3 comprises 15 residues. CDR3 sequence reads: CASSQVLAGGYEQYF. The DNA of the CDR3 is TGCGCCAGCAGCCAGGTCCTAGCGGGGGGTTACGAGCAGTACTTC.

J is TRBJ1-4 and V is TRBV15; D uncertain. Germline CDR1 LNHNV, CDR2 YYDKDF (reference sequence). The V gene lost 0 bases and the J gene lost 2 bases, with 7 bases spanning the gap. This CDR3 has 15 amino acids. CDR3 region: CATSRERPTNEKLFF. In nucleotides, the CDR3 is TGTGCCACCAGCAGAGAACGGCCCACTAATGAAAAACTGTTTTTT. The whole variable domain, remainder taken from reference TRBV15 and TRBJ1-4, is DAMVIQNPRYQVTQFGKPVTLSCSQTLNHNVMYWYQQKSSQAPKLLFHYYDKDFNNEADTPDNFQSRRPNTSFCFLDIRSPGLGDTAMYLCATSRERPTNEKLFFGSGTQLSVL.

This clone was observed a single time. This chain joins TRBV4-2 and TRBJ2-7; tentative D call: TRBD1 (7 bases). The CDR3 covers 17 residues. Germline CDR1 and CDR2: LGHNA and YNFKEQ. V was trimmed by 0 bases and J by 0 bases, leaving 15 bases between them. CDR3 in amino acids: CASSQDQGGDSSYEQYF. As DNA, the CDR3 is TGTGCCAGCAGCCAAGATCAAGGCGGGGACAGCTCCTACGAGCAGTACTTC.

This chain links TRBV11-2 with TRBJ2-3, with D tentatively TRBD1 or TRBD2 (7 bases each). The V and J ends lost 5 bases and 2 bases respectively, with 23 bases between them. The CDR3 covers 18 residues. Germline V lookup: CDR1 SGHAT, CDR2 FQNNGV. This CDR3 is CASSPFQQGGAYTDTQYF. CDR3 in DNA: TGTGCCAGCAGCCCCTTCCAGCAGGGGGGGGCCTACACAGATACGCAGTATTTT.

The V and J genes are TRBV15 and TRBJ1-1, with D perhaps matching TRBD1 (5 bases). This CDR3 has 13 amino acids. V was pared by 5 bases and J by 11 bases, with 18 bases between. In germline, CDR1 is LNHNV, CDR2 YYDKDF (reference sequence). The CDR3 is CATSSRSRALAFF. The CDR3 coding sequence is TGTGCCACCAGCTCCCGATCCAGGGCCTTGGCTTTCTTT. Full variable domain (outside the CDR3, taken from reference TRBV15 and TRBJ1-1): DAMVIQNPRYQVTQFGKPVTLSCSQTLNHNVMYWYQQKSSQAPKLLFHYYDKDFNNEADTPDNFQSRRPNTSFCFLDIRSPGLGDTAMYLCATSSRSRALAFFGQGTRLTVV.

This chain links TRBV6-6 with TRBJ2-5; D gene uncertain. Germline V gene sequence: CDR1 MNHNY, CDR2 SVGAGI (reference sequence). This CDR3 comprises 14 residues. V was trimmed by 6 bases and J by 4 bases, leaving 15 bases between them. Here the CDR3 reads CASSPHVAGETQYF. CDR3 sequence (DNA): TGTGCCAGCAGCCCCCATGTAGCAGGAGAGACCCAGTACTTC.

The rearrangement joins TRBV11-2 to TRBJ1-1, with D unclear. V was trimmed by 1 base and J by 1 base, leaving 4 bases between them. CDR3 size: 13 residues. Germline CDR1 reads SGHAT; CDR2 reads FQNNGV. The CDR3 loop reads CASSLVPNTEAFF. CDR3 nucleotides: TGTGCCAGCAGCTTAGTTCCGAACACTGAAGCTTTCTTT. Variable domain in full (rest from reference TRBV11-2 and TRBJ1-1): EAGVAQSPRYKIIEKRQSVAFWCNPISGHATLYWYQQILGQGPKLLIQFQNNGVVDDSQLPKDRFSAERLKGVDSTLKIQPAKLEDSAVYLCASSLVPNTEAFFGQGTRLTVV.

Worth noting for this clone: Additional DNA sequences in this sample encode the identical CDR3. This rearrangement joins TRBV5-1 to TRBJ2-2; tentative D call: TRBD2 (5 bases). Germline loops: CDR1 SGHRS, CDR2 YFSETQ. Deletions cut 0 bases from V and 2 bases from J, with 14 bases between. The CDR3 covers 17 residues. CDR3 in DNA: TGCGCCAGCAGCTTGGGCCACCGGGATCCTAACACCGGGGAGCTGTTTTTT. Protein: CASSLGHRDPNTGELFF.

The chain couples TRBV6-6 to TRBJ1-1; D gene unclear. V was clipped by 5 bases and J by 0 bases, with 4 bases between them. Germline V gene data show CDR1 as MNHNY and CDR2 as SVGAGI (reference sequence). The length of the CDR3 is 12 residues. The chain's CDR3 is CASSAMNTEAFF. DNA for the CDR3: TGTGCCAGCAGTGCCATGAACACTGAAGCTTTCTTT.

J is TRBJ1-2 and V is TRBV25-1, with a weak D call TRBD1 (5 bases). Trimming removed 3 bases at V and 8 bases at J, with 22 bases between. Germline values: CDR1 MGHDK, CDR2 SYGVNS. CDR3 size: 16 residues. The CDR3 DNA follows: TGTGCCAGCAGTGAGGGGGGTGGAGGGAGCCCGGGGGGCTACACCTTC. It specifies CASSEGGGGSPGGYTF.

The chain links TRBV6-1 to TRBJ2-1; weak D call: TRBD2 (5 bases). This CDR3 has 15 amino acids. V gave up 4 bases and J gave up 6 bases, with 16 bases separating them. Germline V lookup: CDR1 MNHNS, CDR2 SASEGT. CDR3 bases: TGTGCCAGCAGTGTCTTGGAGGCGGGCGGCAATGAGCAGTTCTTC. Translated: CASSVLEAGGNEQFF.

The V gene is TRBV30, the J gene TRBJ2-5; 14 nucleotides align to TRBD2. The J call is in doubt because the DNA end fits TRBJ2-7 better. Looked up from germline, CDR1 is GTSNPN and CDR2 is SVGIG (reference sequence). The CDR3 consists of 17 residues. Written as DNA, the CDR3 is TGTGCCTGGAGCCCACCCGGACTAGCGGGGGGCTCCTACGAGCAGTACTTC. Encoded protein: CAWSPPGLAGGSYEQYF.

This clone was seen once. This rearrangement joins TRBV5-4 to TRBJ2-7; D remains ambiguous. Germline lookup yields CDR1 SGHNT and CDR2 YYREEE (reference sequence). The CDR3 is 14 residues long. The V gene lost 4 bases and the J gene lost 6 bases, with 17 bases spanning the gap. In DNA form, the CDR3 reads TGTGCCAGCAGCCGATTGGCCGCCCCTACCGAGCAGTACTTC. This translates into CASSRLAAPTEQYF.

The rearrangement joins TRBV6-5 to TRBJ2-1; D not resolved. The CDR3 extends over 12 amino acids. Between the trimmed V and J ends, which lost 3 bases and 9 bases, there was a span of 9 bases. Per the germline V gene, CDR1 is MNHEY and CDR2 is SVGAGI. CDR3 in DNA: TGTGCCAGCAGTTATTCTCGTGGTGAGCAGTTCTTC. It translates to CASSYSRGEQFF.

CDR3 in amino acids: CASSFWSQGTNRHSTNEKLFF. CDR3 DNA sequence: TGCGCCAGCAGCTTTTGGTCCCAGGGCACGAATCGGCACTCTACTAATGAAAAACTGTTTTTT. The chain has TRBV5-1 and TRBJ1-4; the D gene is possibly TRBD1 (5 bases). V was pared by 2 bases and J by 2 bases, with 28 bases between. CDR1 and CDR2 (germline): SGHRS, YFSETQ. This CDR3 has 21 residues.

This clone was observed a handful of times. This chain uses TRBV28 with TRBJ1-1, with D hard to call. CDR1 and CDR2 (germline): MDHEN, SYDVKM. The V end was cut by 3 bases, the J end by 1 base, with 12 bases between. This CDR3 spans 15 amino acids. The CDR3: CASSFPGAGNTEAFF. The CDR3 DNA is TGTGCCAGCAGTTTCCCTGGCGCGGGGAACACTGAAGCTTTCTTT.